This passage covers 20 T cell receptor beta chains from one sample sequenced in a study of T cell changes during pregnancy in multiple sclerosis. TCRdb's copy holds only in-frame clones and misses some; the assay was immunoSEQ multiplex PCR. The sample has approximately 70,000 clones, 75% to 95% seen once. Specimen: peripheral blood, collected in the first trimester of pregnancy. The receptor set was obtained from a female donor with multiple sclerosis, enrolled in a pregnancy study.

The chain recombines TRBV25-1 with TRBJ1-2, with 8 bases aligning to TRBD1. Germline V gene data show CDR1 as MGHDK and CDR2 as SYGVNS. This CDR3 is 13 amino acids long. V shed 6 bases and J 5 bases; nucleotides not matched to a gene: 5. This CDR3 reads CASRKTGAYGYTF. Written as DNA, the CDR3 is TGTGCCAGCAGGAAGACAGGGGCTTATGGCTACACCTTC.

The chain is built from TRBV6-1 and TRBJ1-5; no firm D call. Trimming took 0 bases from V and 15 from J, leaving 9 bases between them. This CDR3 comprises 11 residues. Germline V gene sequence: CDR1 MNHNS, CDR2 SASEGT. Written as DNA, the CDR3 is TGTGCCAGCAGTGAAGCACGGGTAGCGCATTTT. It specifies CASSEARVAHF.

V gene TRBV5-1 combines with J gene TRBJ1-2; 11 nucleotides line up with TRBD1. The CDR3 runs to 13 residues. Germline CDR1 reads SGHRS; CDR2 reads YFSETQ. Losses at the gene ends were 4 bases for V and 5 bases for J; bases not matched to a gene: 1. CDR3 sequence reads: CASSGTGGYGYTF. As DNA, the CDR3 is TGCGCCAGCAGCGGGACAGGGGGGTATGGCTACACCTTC.

V usage is TRBV14 and J usage is TRBJ2-1; TRBD2 matches 13 bases. The V gene's germline CDR1 is SGHDN and CDR2 FVKESK. After removal of 4 bases from V and 0 bases from J, the junction contained 6 bases not matched to a gene. The CDR3 consists of 18 residues. The CDR3 spells CASSPGTSGVTSYNEQFF. In DNA form, the CDR3 reads TGTGCCAGCAGCCCCGGGACTAGCGGGGTAACCTCCTACAATGAGCAGTTCTTC.

This chain links TRBV11-2 with TRBJ2-3; possibly TRBD1 for D (6 bases). V shed 1 base and J shed 0 bases, with 11 bases lying between them. Germline CDR1 SGHAT, CDR2 FQNNGV. The CDR3 is made up of 16 amino acids. The CDR3 region has the DNA TGTGCCAGCAGCTTAGGCGACAGGACTAGCACAGATACGCAGTATTTT. As protein: CASSLGDRTSTDTQYF.

This chain connects TRBV27 to TRBJ1-4, with D tentatively TRBD1 (5 bases). V was clipped by 6 bases and J by 12 bases, with 17 bases between them. Germline CDR1 MNHEY, CDR2 SMNVEV (reference sequence). CDR3 length equals 13 residues. CDR3 bases: TGTGCCAGCAGACCCACCGGGACTGCTCAACTGTTTTTT. Translating it yields CASRPTGTAQLFF.

The chain has TRBV21-1 and TRBJ2-7; whether TRBD1, the table's D call, matches the DNA was not checked. TRBV21-1 is a known pseudogene. There are 13 residues in the CDR3. The DNA of the CDR3 is TGTGCCAGCAGCAACGGGGCCATCGGGACACGCTTCTTC. The encoded protein is CASSNGAIGTRFF.

V is TRBV7-9 and J is TRBJ2-7; D gene uncertain. This CDR3 comprises 15 residues. Germline V gene lookup returns CDR1 SEHNR and CDR2 FQNEAQ (reference sequence). V was trimmed by 1 base and J by 0 bases, leaving 10 bases between them. CDR3 DNA sequence: TGTGCCAGCAGCTTAGTCCCTAGTCCCTCCTACGAGCAGTACTTC. It specifies CASSLVPSPSYEQYF.

This clone has only a few counts. This rearrangement joins TRBV28 to TRBJ1-5, with D uncertain. Germline CDR1 is MDHEN and CDR2 is SYDVKM. This CDR3 comprises 13 residues. The V and J ends lost 7 bases and 0 bases respectively, with 7 bases between them. The CDR3 region is CASKSLSNQPQHF. Written as DNA, the CDR3 is TGTGCCAGCAAGAGTCTTAGCAATCAGCCCCAGCATTTT.

The rearrangement joins TRBV9 to TRBJ1-3; the match to TRBD1 covers 7 bases. CDR1 SGDLS and CDR2 YYNGEE come from the germline V gene. The J segment lost 6 bases and the V segment lost 0 bases, leaving 12 bases of the junction unmatched. The CDR3 has 17 residues. The DNA for the CDR3 is TGTGCCAGCAGCGTAGGGGCAGGGGGTCGTGTGGAAAACACCATATATTTT. This gives the protein CASSVGAGGRVENTIYF.

The rearrangement joins TRBV10-1 to TRBJ2-3; D might be TRBD2 (5 bases). V was pared by 4 bases and J by 0 bases, with 14 bases between. The CDR3 extends over 16 amino acids. The germline CDR1 and CDR2 sequences are WNHNN and SYGVQD (reference sequence). As DNA, the CDR3 is TGCGCCAGCAGTGGGGTCGTTGGCGGGAGCACAGATACGCAGTATTTT. Translated, it gives CASSGVVGGSTDTQYF.

This chain connects TRBV28 to TRBJ1-5; TRBD1 aligns across 9 bases. There are 14 residues in the CDR3. V trimming: 8 bases; J trimming: 3 bases; junction bases outside the gene matches: 5. Germline CDR1 MDHEN, CDR2 SYDVKM. CDR3 nucleotide sequence: TGTGCCAGCGTAGGACAGGGGATCAATCAGCCCCAGCATTTT. Protein product: CASVGQGINQPQHF.

J is TRBJ1-5 and V is TRBV27, with D possibly matching TRBD1 (5 bases). The germline V gene encodes CDR1 MNHEY and CDR2 SMNVEV (reference sequence). Trimming left V 7 bases short and J 0 bases short, with 16 bases between. The CDR3 is made up of 16 amino acids. The CDR3 nucleotides are TGTGCCAGCATTCCGACAGATCACTATAGCAATCAGCCCCAGCATTTT. Amino acid sequence: CASIPTDHYSNQPQHF.

The V call is TRBV28, the J call TRBJ1-4; weak D call: TRBD1 (6 bases). Germline V CDR1 and CDR2: MDHEN, SYDVKM. The CDR3 sequence is 17 residues long. V was cut by 6 bases and J by 7 bases, with 24 bases left in between. This CDR3 reads CASSTTNRVHLSEKLFF. The DNA of the CDR3 is TGTGCCAGCAGCACAACCAACAGGGTACATCTGAGTGAAAAACTGTTTTTT. The full variable domain, its missing parts supplied by reference TRBV28 and TRBJ1-4, is DVKVTQSSRYLVKRTGEKVFLECVQDMDHENMFWYRQDPGLGLRLIYFSYDVKMKEKGDIPEGYSVSREKKERFSLILESASTNQTSMYLCASSTTNRVHLSEKLFFGSGTQLSVL.

This clone occurred a few times. The gene calls are TRBV30 and TRBJ2-3, with 7 bases identical to TRBD2. The ends lost 2 bases at V and 0 bases at J; junction bases unmatched: 2. Germline V gene lookup returns CDR1 GTSNPN and CDR2 SVGIG (reference sequence). The CDR3 is 14 amino acids. Here the CDR3 DNA reads TGTGCCTGGAGTAGCGGGACTAGCACAGATACGCAGTATTTT. Its translation is CAWSSGTSTDTQYF.

The rearrangement links TRBV27 to TRBJ2-3; no definite D call. The ends were cut back, 7 bases at V and 0 bases at J, with 2 bases in the middle. The CDR3 totals 11 residues. Germline V gene sequence: CDR1 MNHEY, CDR2 SMNVEV (reference sequence). The CDR3 DNA sequence: TGTGCCAGCATAAGCACAGATACGCAGTATTTT. Protein: CASISTDTQYF.

The rearrangement joins TRBV2 to TRBJ1-3; 7 nucleotides agree with TRBD1. The germline gives CDR1 SNHLY, CDR2 FYNNEI. CDR3 length: 14 residues. The V segment lost 3 bases and the J segment 4 bases; nucleotides outside the gene matches: 3. The CDR3 protein is CASSDPGGGNTIYF. The CDR3 DNA reads as TGTGCCAGCAGTGACCCAGGGGGAGGAAACACCATATATTTT.

The rearrangement uses TRBV25-1 and TRBJ2-7, with D possibly matching TRBD2 (6 bases). The CDR3 covers 14 residues. V was trimmed by 4 bases and J by 2 bases, leaving 12 bases between them. Germline-derived CDR1 and CDR2 are MGHDK and SYGVNS. CDR3 in DNA: TGTGCCAGCAGTGGACGGGACTCCACCTACGAGCAGTACTTC. Protein: CASSGRDSTYEQYF.

The chain recombines TRBV10-1 with TRBJ2-2; D call uncertain. Trimming took 10 bases from V and 7 from J, leaving 13 bases between them. Germline-derived CDR1 and CDR2 are WNHNN and SYGVQD (reference sequence). This CDR3 has 12 residues. The CDR3 DNA follows: TGCGCCAACCCTTCCCTAGGCGGGGAGCTGTTTTTT. It codes for CANPSLGGELFF.

Written as DNA, the CDR3 is TGTGCCAGCAGTACAGGGGTCAATCAGCCCCAGCATTTT. This encodes CASSTGVNQPQHF. This rearrangement joins TRBV6-5 to TRBJ1-5; TRBD1 agrees at 7 bases. V was pared by 5 bases and J by 3 bases, with 1 base of the junction left unmatched. Germline CDR1 reads MNHEY; CDR2 reads SVGAGI. CDR3 length: 13 residues.